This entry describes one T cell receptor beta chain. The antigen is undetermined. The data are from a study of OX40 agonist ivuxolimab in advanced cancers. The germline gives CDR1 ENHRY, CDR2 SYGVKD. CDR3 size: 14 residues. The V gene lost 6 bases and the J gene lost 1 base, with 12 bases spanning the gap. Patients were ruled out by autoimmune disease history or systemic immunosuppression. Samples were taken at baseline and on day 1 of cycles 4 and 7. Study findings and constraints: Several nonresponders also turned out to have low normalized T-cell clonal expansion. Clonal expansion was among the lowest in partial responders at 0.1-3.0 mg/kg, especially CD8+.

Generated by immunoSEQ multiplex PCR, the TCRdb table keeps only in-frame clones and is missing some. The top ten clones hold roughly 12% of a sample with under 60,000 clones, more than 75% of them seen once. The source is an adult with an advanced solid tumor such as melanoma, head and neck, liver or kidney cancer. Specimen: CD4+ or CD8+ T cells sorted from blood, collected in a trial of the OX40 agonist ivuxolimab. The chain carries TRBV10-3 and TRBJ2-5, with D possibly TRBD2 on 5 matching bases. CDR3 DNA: TGTGCCATCAGGGGTAGCAGCGGCCAAGAGACCCAGTACTTC. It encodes CAIRGSSGQETQYF.